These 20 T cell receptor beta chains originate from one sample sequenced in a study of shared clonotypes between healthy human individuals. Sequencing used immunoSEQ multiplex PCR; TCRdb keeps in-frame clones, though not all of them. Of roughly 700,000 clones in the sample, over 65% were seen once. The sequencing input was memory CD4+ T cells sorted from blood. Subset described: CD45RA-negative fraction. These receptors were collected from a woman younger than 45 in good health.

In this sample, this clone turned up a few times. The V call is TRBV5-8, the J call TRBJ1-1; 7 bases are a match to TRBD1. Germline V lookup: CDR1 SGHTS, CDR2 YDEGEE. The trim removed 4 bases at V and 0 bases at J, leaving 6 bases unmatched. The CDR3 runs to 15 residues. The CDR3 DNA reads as TGTGCCAGCAGCCATGGGGGACAGCTGAACACTGAAGCTTTCTTT. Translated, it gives CASSHGGQLNTEAFF. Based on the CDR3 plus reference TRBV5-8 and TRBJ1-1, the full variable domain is EAGVTQSPTHLIKTRGQQATLRCSPISGHTSVYWYQQALGLGLQFLLWYDEGEERNRGNFPPRFSGRQFPNYSSELNVNALELEDSALYLCASSHGGQLNTEAFFGQGTRLTVV.

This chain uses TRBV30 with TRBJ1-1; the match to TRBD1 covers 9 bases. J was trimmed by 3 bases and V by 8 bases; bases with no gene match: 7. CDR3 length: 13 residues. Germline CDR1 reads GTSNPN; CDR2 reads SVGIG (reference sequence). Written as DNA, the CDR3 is TGTGCCGGGGACAGGGTTCGGGACACTGAAGCTTTCTTT. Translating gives CAGDRVRDTEAFF.

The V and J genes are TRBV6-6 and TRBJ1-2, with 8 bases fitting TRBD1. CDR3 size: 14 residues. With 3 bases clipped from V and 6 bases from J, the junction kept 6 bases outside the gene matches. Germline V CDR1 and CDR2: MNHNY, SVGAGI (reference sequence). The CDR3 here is CASSYRQGADGYTF. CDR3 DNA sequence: TGTGCCAGCAGTTATCGTCAGGGGGCGGATGGCTACACCTTC.

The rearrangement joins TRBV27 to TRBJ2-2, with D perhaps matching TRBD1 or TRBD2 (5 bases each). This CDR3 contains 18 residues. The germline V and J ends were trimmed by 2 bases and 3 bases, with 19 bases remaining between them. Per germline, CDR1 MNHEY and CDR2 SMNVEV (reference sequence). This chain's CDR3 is CASSLRAPGPTYTGELFF. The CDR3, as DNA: TGTGCCAGCAGTTTAAGGGCCCCGGGACCCACCTACACCGGGGAGCTGTTTTTT.

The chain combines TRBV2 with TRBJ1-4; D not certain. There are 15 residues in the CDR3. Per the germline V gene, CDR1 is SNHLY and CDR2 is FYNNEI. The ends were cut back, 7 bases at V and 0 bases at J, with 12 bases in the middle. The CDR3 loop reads CASNRGLATNEKLFF. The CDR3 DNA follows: TGTGCCAGCAATCGGGGTCTTGCAACTAATGAAAAACTGTTTTTT.

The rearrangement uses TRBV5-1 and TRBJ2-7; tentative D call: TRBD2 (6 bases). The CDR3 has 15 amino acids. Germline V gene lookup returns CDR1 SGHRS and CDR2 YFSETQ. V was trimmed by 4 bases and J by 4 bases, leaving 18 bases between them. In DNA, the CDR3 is TGCGCCAGCAGCCGCGAGGGGACTGGGCTTTACGAGCAGTACTTC. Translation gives CASSREGTGLYEQYF.

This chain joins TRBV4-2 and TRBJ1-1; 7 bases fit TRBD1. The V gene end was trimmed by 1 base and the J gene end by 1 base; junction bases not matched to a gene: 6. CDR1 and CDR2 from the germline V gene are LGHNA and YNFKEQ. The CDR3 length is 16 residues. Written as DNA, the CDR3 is TGTGCCAGCAGCCAAGCGACAGGGTCGGGGAACACTGAAGCTTTCTTT. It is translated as CASSQATGSGNTEAFF.

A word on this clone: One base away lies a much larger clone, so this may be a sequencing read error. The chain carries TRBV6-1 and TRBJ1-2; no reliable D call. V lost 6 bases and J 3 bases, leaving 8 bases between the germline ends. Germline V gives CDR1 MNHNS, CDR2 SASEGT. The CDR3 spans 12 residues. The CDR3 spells CASSQRDYGYTF. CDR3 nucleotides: TGTGCCAGCAGCCAAAGGGACTATGGCTACACCTTC.

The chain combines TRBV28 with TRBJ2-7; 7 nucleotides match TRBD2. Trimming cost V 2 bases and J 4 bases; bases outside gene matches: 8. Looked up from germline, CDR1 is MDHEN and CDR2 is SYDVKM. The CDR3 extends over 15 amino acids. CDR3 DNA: TGTGCCAGCAGTTTACTGGCTAGCGGAGATTACGAGCAGTACTTC. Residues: CASSLLASGDYEQYF.

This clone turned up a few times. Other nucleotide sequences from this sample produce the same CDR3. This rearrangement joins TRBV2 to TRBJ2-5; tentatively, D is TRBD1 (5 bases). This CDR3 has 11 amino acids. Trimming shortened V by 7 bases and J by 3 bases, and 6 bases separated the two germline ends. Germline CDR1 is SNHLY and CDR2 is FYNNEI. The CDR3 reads CASTREETQYF. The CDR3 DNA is TGTGCCAGCACCAGGGAAGAGACCCAGTACTTC.

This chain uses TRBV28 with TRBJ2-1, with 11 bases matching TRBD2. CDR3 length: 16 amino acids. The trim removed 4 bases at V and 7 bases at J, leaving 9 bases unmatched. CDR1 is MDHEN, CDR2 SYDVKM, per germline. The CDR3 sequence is CASSSYTSGRYNEQFF. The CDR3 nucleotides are TGTGCCAGCAGTTCGTATACTAGCGGGAGATATAATGAGCAGTTCTTC.

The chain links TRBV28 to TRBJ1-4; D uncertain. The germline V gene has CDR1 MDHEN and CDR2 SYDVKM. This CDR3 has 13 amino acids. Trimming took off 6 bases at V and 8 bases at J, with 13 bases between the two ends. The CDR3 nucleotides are TGTGCCAGCAGAGATAGGGCTGGGGAAAAACTGTTTTTT. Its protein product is CASRDRAGEKLFF.

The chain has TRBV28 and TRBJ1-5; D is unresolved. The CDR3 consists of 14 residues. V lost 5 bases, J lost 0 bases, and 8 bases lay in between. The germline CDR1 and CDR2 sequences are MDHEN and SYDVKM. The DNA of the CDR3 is TGTGCCAGCAGTACCGCAGATAGCAATCAGCCCCAGCATTTT. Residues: CASSTADSNQPQHF.

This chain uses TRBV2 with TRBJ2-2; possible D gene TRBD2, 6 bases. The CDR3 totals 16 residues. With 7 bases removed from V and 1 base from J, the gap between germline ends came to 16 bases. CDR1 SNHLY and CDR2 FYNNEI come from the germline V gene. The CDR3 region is CASTLFGSQNTGELFF. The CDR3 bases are TGTGCCAGCACCCTATTCGGGAGCCAGAACACCGGGGAGCTGTTTTTT.

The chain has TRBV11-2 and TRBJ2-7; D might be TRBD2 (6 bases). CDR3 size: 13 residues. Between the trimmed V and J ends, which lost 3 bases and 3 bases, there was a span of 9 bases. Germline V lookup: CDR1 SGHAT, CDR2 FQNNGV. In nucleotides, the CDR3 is TGTGCCAGCAGCTTTGGGGAGGACTACGAGCAGTACTTC. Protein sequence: CASSFGEDYEQYF.

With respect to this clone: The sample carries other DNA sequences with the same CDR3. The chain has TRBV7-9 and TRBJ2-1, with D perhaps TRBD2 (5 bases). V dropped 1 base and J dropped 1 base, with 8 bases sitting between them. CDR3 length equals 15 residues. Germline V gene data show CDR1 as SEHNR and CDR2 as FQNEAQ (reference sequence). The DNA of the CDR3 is TGTGCCAGCAGCTTAGGAGCGGCATCCTACAATGAGCAGTTCTTC. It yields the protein CASSLGAASYNEQFF.

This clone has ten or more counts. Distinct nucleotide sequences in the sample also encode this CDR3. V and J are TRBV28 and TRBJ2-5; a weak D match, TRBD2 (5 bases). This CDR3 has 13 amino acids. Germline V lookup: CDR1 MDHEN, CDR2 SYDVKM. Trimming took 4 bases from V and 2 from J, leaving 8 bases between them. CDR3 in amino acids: CASSSSSQETQYF. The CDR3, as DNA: TGTGCCAGCAGTTCTAGCAGTCAAGAGACCCAGTACTTC. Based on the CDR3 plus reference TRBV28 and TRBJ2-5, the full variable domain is DVKVTQSSRYLVKRTGEKVFLECVQDMDHENMFWYRQDPGLGLRLIYFSYDVKMKEKGDIPEGYSVSREKKERFSLILESASTNQTSMYLCASSSSSQETQYFGPGTRLLVL.

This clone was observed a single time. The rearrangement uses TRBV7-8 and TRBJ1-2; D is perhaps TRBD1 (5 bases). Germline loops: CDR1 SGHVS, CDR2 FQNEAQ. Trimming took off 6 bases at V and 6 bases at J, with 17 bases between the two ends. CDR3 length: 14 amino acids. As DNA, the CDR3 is TGTGCCAGCAGACCCAGGCAGGGTTTAAATGGCTACACCTTC. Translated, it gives CASRPRQGLNGYTF.

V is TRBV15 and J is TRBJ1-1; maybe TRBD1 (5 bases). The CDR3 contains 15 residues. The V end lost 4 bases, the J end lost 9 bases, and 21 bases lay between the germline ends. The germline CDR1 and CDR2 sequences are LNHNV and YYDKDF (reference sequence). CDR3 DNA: TGTGCCACCAGCACCCACCTGGGGGTTCGGGGCCAAGCTTTCTTT. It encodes CATSTHLGVRGQAFF.

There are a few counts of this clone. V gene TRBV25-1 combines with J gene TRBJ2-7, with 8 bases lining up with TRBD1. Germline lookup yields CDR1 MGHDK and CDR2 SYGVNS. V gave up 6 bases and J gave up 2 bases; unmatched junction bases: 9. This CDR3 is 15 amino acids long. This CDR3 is CASSLDREIAYEQYF. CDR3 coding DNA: TGTGCCAGCAGCTTGGACAGGGAGATTGCCTACGAGCAGTACTTC.